This record covers a single T cell receptor beta chain. The data originate from a study of preoperative IRX-2 immunotherapy in early breast cancer. Germline values: CDR1 SGHNT, CDR2 YENEEA. The CDR3 has 15 amino acids. V lost 5 bases and J lost 8; bases outside the gene matches: 14. The assay was immunoSEQ multiplex PCR, and TCRdb's table has in-frame clones only and misses some. The sample has about 3,400 clones, around 66% seen once. As for treatment: preoperative locoregional IRX-2 cytokine immunotherapy. This phase Ib study tested locoregional IRX-2 cytokine immunotherapy given before surgery. The receptor's source is a human donor with breast cancer. J is TRBJ2-7 and V is TRBV11-3; 8 nucleotides line up with TRBD2. Sample: tumor tissue, taken after IRX-2 immunotherapy. CDR3 sequence (DNA): TGTGCCAGCAGCCTAGGTAGCGGGGAGTTTATTAAGCAGTACTTC. Translating gives CASSLGSGEFIKQYF.